The 12 T cell receptor beta chains below were found in one sample sequenced in a study of PD-1 blockade in classical Hodgkin lymphoma. Clones were read by immunoSEQ multiplex PCR, and TCRdb kept only the in-frame ones, dropping some. The top ten clones hold 15% to 20% of a sample with 90,000 to 140,000 clones, roughly 89% of them seen once. Time point of the sample: cycle 4 day 1 (C4D1), after about 6 weeks of nivolumab. All patients relapsed after autologous stem cell transplantation, and brentuximab vedotin exposure varied. The sample here was peripheral blood mononuclear cells (PBMCs), taken before the fourth cycle of nivolumab. The receptors were gathered from a human donor with classical Hodgkin lymphoma.

The chain is built from TRBV6-5 and TRBJ2-5; D perhaps matches TRBD2 (5 bases). This CDR3 has 13 amino acids. CDR1 MNHEY and CDR2 SVGAGI come from the germline V gene. The V end was cut by 4 bases, the J end by 5 bases, with 11 bases between. Here the CDR3 DNA reads TGTGCCAGCAGTTCCCCTGGCGGGGAGACCCAGTACTTC. It is translated as CASSSPGGETQYF.

This sequence joins TRBV6-5 and TRBJ2-7; no definite D call. The CDR3 covers 15 residues. CDR1 is MNHEY and CDR2 is SVGAGI in the germline V gene. The V and J ends lost 6 bases and 5 bases respectively, with 20 bases between them. The CDR3 DNA is TGTGCCAGCAGCCCTTCCCGCGGATCTTTCCACGAGCAGTACTTC. It encodes CASSPSRGSFHEQYF.

This chain joins TRBV29-1 and TRBJ1-1; no definite D call. Per germline, CDR1 SQVTM and CDR2 ANQGSEA. V lost 7 bases and J 4 bases, leaving 7 bases between the germline ends. CDR3 length: 10 amino acids. The CDR3 DNA follows: TGCAGCGGCGGACGCACTGAAGCTTTCTTT. Encoded protein: CSGGRTEAFF.

This chain joins TRBV5-5 and TRBJ2-7, with 7 bases identical to TRBD1. The CDR3 runs 15 residues. Trimming at V came to 4 bases and at J to 2 bases, leaving 9 bases not matched to a gene. Germline values: CDR1 SGHKS, CDR2 YYEKEE (reference sequence). The CDR3 sequence is CASSQATGVAYEQYF. The CDR3 nucleotides are TGTGCCAGCAGCCAGGCTACAGGGGTTGCCTACGAGCAGTACTTC.

CDR3 region: CASSPLAGDGEQYF. The DNA for the CDR3 is TGCGCCAGCAGCCCTCTAGCGGGAGATGGCGAGCAGTACTTC. V gene TRBV5-1 combines with J gene TRBJ2-7, with TRBD2 identical over 10 bases. The CDR3 is made up of 14 amino acids. Per germline, CDR1 SGHRS and CDR2 YFSETQ. With 4 bases clipped from V and 6 bases from J, the junction kept 7 bases outside the gene matches.

This clone showed up just a few times. V is TRBV21-1 and J is TRBJ1-2; TRBD1, as called in the table, went unchecked against the DNA. TRBV21-1 constitutes a pseudogene. The CDR3 covers 12 residues. CDR3 nucleotide sequence: TGTGCCAGGGACAGGGGGGGATATGGCTACACCTTC. Protein sequence: CARDRGGYGYTF.

This clone was observed once. The V call is TRBV7-9, the J call TRBJ2-7; D may be TRBD1 (5 bases). CDR3 size: 13 residues. V was clipped by 6 bases and J by 5 bases, with 14 bases between them. Germline lookup yields CDR1 SEHNR and CDR2 FQNEAQ (reference sequence). The CDR3 nucleotides are TGTGCCAGCAGTCGTCCAGCAGGGAACGAGCAGTACTTC. Translation: CASSRPAGNEQYF.

The rearrangement links TRBV10-2 to TRBJ1-1; 9 nucleotides line up with TRBD1. The V segment lost 6 bases and the J segment 3 bases; nucleotides outside the gene matches: 11. The CDR3 covers 16 residues. From germline, CDR1 is WSHSY and CDR2 SAAADI. DNA for the CDR3: TGCGCCAGCAGCCTCCCCGGGACAGGGATCTACACTGAAGCTTTCTTT. It is translated as CASSLPGTGIYTEAFF.

This sequence joins TRBV18 and TRBJ1-1; TRBD1 agrees at 8 bases. The V and J ends lost 5 bases and 10 bases, in that order; junction bases with no gene match: 9. Germline values: CDR1 KGHSH, CDR2 LQKENI. CDR3 length: 13 residues. The CDR3 DNA is TGTGCCAGCTCAGCCGACAGGGGCCTAGGAGCTTTCTTT. The encoded protein is CASSADRGLGAFF. Based on the CDR3 plus reference TRBV18 and TRBJ1-1, the full variable domain is NAGVMQNPRHLVRRRGQEARLRCSPMKGHSHVYWYRQLPEEGLKFMVYLQKENIIDESGMPKERFSAEFPKEGPSILRIQQVVRGDSAAYFCASSADRGLGAFFGQGTRLTVV.

This rearrangement joins TRBV4-3 to TRBJ2-3; 9 positions agree with TRBD2. The germline gives CDR1 LGHNA, CDR2 YSLEER. There are 20 residues in the CDR3. Trimming cost V 1 base and J 2 bases; bases outside gene matches: 16. CDR3: CASSQARPSPSGKLTDTQYF. In DNA form, the CDR3 reads TGCGCCAGCAGCCAAGCCCGGCCTTCTCCTAGCGGGAAACTCACAGATACGCAGTATTTT.

This chain connects TRBV5-1 to TRBJ1-1; 7 bases fit TRBD1. The CDR3 is 13 residues long. V shed 4 bases and J 8 bases; nucleotides not matched to a gene: 8. Per germline, CDR1 SGHRS and CDR2 YFSETQ. The CDR3 loop reads CASSPWTGNEAFF. The CDR3 DNA follows: TGCGCCAGCAGCCCCTGGACAGGTAACGAAGCTTTCTTT.

The chain is built from TRBV27 and TRBJ1-1; D is unresolved. V shed 3 bases and J shed 0 bases, with 8 bases lying between them. Germline V gives CDR1 MNHEY, CDR2 SMNVEV (reference sequence). The CDR3 has 14 amino acids. CDR3 in DNA: TGTGCCAGCAGTTTGGGTGGGATGAACACTGAAGCTTTCTTT. Residues: CASSLGGMNTEAFF.